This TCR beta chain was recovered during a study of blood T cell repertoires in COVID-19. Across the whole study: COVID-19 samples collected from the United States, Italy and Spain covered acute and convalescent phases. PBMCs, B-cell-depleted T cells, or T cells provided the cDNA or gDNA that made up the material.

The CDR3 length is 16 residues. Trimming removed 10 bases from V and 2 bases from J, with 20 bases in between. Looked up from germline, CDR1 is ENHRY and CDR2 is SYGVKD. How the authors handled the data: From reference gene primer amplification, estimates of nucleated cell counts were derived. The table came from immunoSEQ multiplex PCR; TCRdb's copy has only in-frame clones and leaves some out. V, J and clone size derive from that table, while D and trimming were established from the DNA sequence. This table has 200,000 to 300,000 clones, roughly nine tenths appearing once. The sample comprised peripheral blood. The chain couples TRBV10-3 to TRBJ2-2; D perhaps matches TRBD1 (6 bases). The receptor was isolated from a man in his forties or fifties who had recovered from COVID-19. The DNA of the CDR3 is TGTGCCACCCTAGTAGACGAGGGGGTCAACACCGGGGAGCTGTTTTTT. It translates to CATLVDEGVNTGELFF.